The clone carrying this T cell receptor beta chain was found a few times. Its specificity is not known. The data belong to a study of early T cells in non-severe SARS-CoV-2 infection. Background on the study: The study sequenced bulk RNA from unsorted whole blood, with chains unpaired.

The TCR library protocol was used to attach unique molecular identifiers. These identifiers were attached to individual cDNA molecules. TCRdb called the 5' RACE reads again in MiXCR, with one record for every CDR3 protein. This table holds fewer than 120,000 distinct CDR3 sequences, over 10% found once. Study-level points and caveats: Comparison of clonotypes with VDJdb favored anti-spike CD8 responses while missing private and CD4 specificities.

The source was whole blood, collected at baseline. The receptor was derived from an adult who was a healthcare worker with PCR-confirmed SARS-CoV-2 infection or an uninfected control (not recorded which).

The CDR3 coding sequence is TGTGCCAGCAGTTTAGCAGCAGTTAGCTCCTACAATGAGCAGTTCTTC. Encoded protein: CASSLAAVSSYNEQFF. V and J are TRBV28 and TRBJ2-1; D remains ambiguous. Germline-derived CDR1 and CDR2 are MDHEN and SYDVKM. The CDR3 loop spans 16 amino acids. V was pared by 2 bases and J by 0 bases, with 11 bases between.